This note documents a single TCR beta chain sequence. This record belongs to a study of blood T cell repertoires in COVID-19. Some clones are missing from TCRdb's copy, which holds only in-frame ones; the method was immunoSEQ multiplex PCR. The sample shows 400,000 to 550,000 clones, about 90% of them seen only once. The germline CDR1 and CDR2 sequences are LGHDT and YNNKEL (reference sequence). The junction had 2 bases not matched to a gene; V was cut back by 4 bases and J by 6 bases. CDR3 length: 14 residues. The clonotype comes from a woman aged 18-29 years with acute COVID-19. The specimen was PBMCs or T cells enriched from blood (not recorded which). The chain recombines TRBV3-1 (or the pseudogene TRBV3-2) with TRBJ2-3; TRBD2 matches 12 bases. CDR3 residues: CASSPGLAGDTQYF. The DNA of the CDR3 is TGTGCCAGCAGCCCGGGACTAGCGGGTGATACGCAGTATTTT.